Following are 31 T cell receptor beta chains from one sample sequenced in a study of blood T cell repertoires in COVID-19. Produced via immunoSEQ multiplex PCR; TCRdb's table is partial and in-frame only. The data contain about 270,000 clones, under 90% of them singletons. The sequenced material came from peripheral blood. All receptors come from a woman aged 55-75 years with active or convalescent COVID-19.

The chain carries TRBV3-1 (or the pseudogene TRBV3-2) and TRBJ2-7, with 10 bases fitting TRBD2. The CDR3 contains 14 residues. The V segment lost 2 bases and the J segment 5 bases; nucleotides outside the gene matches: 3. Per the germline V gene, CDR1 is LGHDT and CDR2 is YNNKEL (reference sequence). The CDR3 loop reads CASSQTSGVHEQYF. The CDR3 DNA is TGTGCCAGCAGCCAAACTAGCGGGGTCCACGAGCAGTACTTC.

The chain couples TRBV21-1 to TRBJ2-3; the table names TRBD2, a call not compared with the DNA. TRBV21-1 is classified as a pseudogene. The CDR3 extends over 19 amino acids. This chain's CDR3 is CASSRRGLAGGPATDTQYF. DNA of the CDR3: TGTGCCAGCAGCAGGCGGGGTCTAGCGGGGGGGCCTGCCACAGATACGCAGTATTTT.

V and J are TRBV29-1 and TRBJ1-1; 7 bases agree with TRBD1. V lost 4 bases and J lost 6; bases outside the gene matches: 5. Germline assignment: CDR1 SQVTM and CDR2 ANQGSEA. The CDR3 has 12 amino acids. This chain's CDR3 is CSVATGTAEAFF. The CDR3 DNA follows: TGCAGCGTTGCGACAGGGACTGCTGAAGCTTTCTTT. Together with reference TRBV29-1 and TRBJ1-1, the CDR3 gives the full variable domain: SAVISQKPSRDICQRGTSLTIQCQVDSQVTMMFWYRQQPGQSLTLIATANQGSEATYESGFVIDKFPISRPNLTFSTLTVSNMSPEDSSIYLCSVATGTAEAFFGQGTRLTVV.

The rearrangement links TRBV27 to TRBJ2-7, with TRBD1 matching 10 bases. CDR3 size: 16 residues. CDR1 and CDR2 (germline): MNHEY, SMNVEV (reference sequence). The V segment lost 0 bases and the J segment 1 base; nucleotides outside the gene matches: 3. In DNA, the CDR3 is TGTGCCAGCAGTTTATCGGGACAGGGGCCATCCTACGAGCAGTACTTC. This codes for CASSLSGQGPSYEQYF.

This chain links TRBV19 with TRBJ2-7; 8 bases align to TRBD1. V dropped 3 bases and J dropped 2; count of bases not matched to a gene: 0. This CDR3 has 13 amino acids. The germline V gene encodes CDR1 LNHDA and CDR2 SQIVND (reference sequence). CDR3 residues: CASSMDRAYEQYF. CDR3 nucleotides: TGTGCCAGTAGTATGGACAGGGCCTACGAGCAGTACTTC.

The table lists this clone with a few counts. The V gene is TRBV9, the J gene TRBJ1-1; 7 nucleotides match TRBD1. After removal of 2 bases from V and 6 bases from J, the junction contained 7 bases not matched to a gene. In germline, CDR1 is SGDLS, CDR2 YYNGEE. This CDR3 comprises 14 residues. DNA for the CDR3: TGTGCCAGCAGCGTCGAGGGGGCGAGGGCTGAAGCTTTCTTT. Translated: CASSVEGARAEAFF.

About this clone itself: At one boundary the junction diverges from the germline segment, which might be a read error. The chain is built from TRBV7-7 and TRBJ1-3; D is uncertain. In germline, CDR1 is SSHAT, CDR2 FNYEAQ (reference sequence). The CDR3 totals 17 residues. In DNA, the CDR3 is TGTGCTAGCAGCCTAGGTTTGCAGTTGTCTTCAGGAAACACCATATATTTT. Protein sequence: CASSLGLQLSSGNTIYF.

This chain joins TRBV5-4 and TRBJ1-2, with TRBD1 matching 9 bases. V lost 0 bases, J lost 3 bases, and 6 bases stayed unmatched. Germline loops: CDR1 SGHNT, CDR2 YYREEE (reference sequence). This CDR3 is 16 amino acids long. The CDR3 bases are TGTGCCAGCAGCTTGGGGGGGGGACAGGGCGACTATGGCTACACCTTC. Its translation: CASSLGGGQGDYGYTF.

For the CDR3, the DNA is TGTGCCACCAGTCTATCCCCGATCAATCAGCCCCAGCATTTT. Its translation: CATSLSPINQPQHF. The chain employs TRBV15 and TRBJ1-5; D is uncertain. This CDR3 contains 14 residues. Germline V gene data show CDR1 as LNHNV and CDR2 as YYDKDF (reference sequence). The ends were cut back, 6 bases at V and 3 bases at J, with 12 bases in the middle.

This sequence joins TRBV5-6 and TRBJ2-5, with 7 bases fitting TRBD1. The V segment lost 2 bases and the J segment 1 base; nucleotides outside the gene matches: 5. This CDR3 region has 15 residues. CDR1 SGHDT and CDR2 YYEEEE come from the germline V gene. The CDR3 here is CASSLPGQAQETQYF. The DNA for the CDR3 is TGTGCCAGCAGCTTACCCGGACAGGCCCAAGAGACCCAGTACTTC. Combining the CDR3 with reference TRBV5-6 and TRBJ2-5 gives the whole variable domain DAGVTQSPTHLIKTRGQQVTLRCSPKSGHDTVSWYQQALGQGPQFIFQYYEEEERQRGNFPDRFSGHQFPNYSSELNVNALLLGDSALYLCASSLPGQAQETQYFGPGTRLLVL.

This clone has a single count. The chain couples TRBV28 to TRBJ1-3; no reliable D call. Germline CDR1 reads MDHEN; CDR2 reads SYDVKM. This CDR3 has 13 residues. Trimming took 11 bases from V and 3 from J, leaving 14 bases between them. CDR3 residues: CAGLGRNGNTIYF. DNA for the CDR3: TGTGCCGGCTTAGGGAGAAATGGAAACACCATATATTTT.

CDR3: CASTSCPGQGREKLFF. Written as DNA, the CDR3 is TGCGCCAGCACCAGTTGCCCGGGACAGGGGAGGGAAAAACTGTTTTTT. The rearrangement uses TRBV23-1 and TRBJ1-4, with 10 bases that match TRBD1. TRBV23-1 is treated as an ORF (open reading frame) with a function not yet certain. The CDR3 is 16 residues long. V gave up 7 bases and J gave up 8 bases; unmatched junction bases: 13.

In nucleotides, the CDR3 is TGTGCCAGCAGCCCCAGGGGACACACTGAAGCTTTCTTT. This codes for CASSPRGHTEAFF. The chain has TRBV6-5 and TRBJ1-1, with a weak D call TRBD1 (6 bases). The CDR3 extends over 13 amino acids. The V gene's germline CDR1 is MNHEY and CDR2 SVGAGI. Between the trimmed V and J ends, which lost 6 bases and 3 bases, there was a span of 11 bases.

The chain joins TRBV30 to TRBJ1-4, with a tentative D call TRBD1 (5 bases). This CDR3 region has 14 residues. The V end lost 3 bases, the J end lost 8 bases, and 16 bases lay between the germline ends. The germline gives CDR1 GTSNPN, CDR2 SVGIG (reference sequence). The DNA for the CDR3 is TGTGCCTGGAGCGCGACATGGGGCGGCGAAAAACTGTTTTTT. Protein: CAWSATWGGEKLFF. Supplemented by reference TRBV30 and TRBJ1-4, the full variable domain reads SQTIHQWPATLVQPVGSPLSLECTVEGTSNPNLYWYRQAAGRGLQLLFYSVGIGQISSEVPQNLSASRPQDRQFILSSKKLLLSDSGFYLCAWSATWGGEKLFFGSGTQLSVL.

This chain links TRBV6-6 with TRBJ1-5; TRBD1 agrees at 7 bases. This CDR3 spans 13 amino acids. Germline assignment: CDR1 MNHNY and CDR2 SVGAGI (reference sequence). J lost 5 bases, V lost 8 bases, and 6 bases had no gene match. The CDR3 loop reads CASGTELYQPQHF. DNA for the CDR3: TGTGCCAGCGGGACAGAACTTTATCAGCCCCAGCATTTT.

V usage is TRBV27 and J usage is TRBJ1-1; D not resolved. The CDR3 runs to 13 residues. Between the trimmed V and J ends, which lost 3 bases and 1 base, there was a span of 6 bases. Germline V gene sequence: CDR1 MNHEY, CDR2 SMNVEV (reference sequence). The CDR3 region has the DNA TGTGCCAGCAGTTTCGGTTGGAACACTGAAGCTTTCTTT. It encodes CASSFGWNTEAFF.

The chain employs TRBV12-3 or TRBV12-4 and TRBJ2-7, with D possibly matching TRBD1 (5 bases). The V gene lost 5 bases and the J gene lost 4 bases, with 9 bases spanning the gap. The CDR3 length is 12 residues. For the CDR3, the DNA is TGTGCCAGCAGTCCAGGGTCATACGAGCAGTACTTC. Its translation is CASSPGSYEQYF.

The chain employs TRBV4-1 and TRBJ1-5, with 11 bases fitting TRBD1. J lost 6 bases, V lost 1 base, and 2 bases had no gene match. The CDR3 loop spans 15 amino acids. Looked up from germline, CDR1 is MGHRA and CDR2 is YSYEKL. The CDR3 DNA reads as TGCGCCAGCAGCCAAGGTGGGACAGGGGGTCAGCCCCAGCATTTT. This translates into CASSQGGTGGQPQHF.

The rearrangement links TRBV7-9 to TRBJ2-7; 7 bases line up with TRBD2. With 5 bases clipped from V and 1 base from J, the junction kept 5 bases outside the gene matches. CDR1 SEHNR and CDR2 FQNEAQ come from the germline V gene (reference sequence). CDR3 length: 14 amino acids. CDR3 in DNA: TGTGCCAGCAGCCCCTTGGGAGGGTCCTACGAGCAGTACTTC. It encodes CASSPLGGSYEQYF.

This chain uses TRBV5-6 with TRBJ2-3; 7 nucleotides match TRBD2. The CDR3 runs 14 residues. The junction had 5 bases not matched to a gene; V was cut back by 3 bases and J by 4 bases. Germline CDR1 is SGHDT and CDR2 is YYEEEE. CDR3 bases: TGTGCCAGCAGCTCTAGACTAGCAGCAGATACGCAGTATTTT. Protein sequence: CASSSRLAADTQYF.

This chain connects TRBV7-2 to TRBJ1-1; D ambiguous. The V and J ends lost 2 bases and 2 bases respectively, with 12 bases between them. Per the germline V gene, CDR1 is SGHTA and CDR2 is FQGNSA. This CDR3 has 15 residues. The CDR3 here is CASSLQAGLNTEAFF. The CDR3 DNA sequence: TGTGCCAGCAGCTTACAGGCAGGTCTAAACACTGAAGCTTTCTTT.

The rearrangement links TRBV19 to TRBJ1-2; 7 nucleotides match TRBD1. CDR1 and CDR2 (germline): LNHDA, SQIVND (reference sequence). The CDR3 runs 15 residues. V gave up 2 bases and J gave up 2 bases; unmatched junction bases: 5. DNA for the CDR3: TGTGCCAGTAGTATACAGGGGGAGATGAACTATGGCTACACCTTC. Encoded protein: CASSIQGEMNYGYTF.

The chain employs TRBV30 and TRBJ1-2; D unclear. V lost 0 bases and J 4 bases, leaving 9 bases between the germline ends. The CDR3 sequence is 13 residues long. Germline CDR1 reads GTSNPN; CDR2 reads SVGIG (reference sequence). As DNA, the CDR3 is TGTGCCTGGAGTGTATCACTTTCCTATGGCTACACCTTC. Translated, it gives CAWSVSLSYGYTF.

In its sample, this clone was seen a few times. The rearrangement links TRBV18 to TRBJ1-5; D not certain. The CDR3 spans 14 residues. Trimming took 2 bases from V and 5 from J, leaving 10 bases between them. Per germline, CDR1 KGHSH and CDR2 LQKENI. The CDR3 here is CASSPRSGHQPQHF. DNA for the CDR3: TGTGCCAGCTCACCAAGGTCAGGCCATCAGCCCCAGCATTTT.

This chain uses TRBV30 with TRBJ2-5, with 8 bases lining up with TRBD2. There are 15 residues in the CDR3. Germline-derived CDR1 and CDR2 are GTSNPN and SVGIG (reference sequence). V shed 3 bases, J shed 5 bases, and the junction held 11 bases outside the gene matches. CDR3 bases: TGTGCCTGGAGACAGGGACTAGTTGACGCCGAGACCCAGTACTTC. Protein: CAWRQGLVDAETQYF.

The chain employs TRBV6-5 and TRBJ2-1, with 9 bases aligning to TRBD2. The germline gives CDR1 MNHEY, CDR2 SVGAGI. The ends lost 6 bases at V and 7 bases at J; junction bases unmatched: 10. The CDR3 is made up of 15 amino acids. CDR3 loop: CASSPRAGGPNEQFF. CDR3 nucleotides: TGTGCCAGCAGCCCACGGGCGGGGGGGCCAAATGAGCAGTTCTTC.

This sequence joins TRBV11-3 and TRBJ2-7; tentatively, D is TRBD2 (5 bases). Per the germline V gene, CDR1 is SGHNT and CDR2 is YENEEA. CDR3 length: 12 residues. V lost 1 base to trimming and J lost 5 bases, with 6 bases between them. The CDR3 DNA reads TGTGCCAGCAGCTTAGTCGGGGACGAGCAGTACTTC. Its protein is CASSLVGDEQYF.

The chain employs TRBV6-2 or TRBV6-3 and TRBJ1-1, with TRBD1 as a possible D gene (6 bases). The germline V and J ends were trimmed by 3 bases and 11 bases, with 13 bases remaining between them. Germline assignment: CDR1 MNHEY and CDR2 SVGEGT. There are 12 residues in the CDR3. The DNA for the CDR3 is TGTGCCAGCAGTTATGACCGGGACATTGCTTTCTTT. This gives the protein CASSYDRDIAFF.

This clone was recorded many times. CDR3 loop: CATSEATPSRNQPQHF. For the CDR3, the DNA is TGTGCCACCAGTGAGGCTACTCCAAGCAGGAATCAGCCCCAGCATTTT. The V call is TRBV24-1, the J call TRBJ1-5, with D hard to call. CDR1 is KGHDR and CDR2 is SFDVKD in the germline V gene. V was pared by 4 bases and J by 4 bases, with 16 bases between. The CDR3 length is 16 residues.

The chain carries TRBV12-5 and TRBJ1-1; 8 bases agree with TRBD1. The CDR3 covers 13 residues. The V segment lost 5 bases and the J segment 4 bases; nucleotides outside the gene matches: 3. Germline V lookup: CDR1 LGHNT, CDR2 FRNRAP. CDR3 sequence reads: CASGPQGATEAFF. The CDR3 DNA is TGTGCTAGTGGTCCCCAGGGGGCCACTGAAGCTTTCTTT. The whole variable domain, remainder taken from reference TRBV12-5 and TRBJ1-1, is DARVTQTPRHKVTEMGQEVTMRCQPILGHNTVFWYRQTMMQGLELLAYFRNRAPLDDSGMPKDRFSAEMPDATLATLKIQPSEPRDSAVYFCASGPQGATEAFFGQGTRLTVV.

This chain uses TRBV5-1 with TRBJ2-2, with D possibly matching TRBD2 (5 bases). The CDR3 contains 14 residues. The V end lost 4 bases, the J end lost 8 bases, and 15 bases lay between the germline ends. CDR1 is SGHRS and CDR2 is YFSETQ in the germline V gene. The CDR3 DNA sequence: TGCGCCAGCAGCCCGGGCCTTCCGGGGGGGGAGCTGTTTTTT. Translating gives CASSPGLPGGELFF.